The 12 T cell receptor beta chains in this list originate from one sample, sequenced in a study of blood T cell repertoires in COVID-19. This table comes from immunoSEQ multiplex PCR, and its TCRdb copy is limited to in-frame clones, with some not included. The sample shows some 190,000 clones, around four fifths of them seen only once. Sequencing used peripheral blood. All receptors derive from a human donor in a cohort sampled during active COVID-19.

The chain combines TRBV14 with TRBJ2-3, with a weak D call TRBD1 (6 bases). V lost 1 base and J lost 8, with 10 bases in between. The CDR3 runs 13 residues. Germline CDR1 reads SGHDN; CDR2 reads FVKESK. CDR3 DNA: TGTGCCAGCAGCCAAGGAGGGGGTGGTACGCAGTATTTT. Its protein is CASSQGGGGTQYF.

Written as DNA, the CDR3 is TGTGCCAGCAGCTCCCGACAGGGTGGTTCACCCCTCCACTTT. Amino acid sequence: CASSSRQGGSPLHF. The J gene is TRBJ1-6, the V gene TRBV28, with TRBD1 matching over 7 bases. V lost 6 bases, J lost 9 bases, and 8 bases stayed unmatched. CDR1 MDHEN and CDR2 SYDVKM come from the germline V gene. The CDR3 runs 14 residues.

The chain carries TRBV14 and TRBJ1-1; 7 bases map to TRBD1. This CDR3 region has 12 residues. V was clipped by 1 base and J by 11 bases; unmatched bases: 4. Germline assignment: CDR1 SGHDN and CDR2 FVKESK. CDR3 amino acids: CASSQVQGVAFF. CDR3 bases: TGTGCCAGCAGCCAAGTTCAGGGGGTGGCTTTCTTT.

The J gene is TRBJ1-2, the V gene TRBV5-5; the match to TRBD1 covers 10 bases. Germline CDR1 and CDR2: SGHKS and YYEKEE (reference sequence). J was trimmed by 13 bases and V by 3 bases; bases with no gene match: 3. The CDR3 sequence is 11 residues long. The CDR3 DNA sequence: TGTGCCAGCAGCTCGGGACAGGGGAGCACCTTC. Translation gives CASSSGQGSTF.

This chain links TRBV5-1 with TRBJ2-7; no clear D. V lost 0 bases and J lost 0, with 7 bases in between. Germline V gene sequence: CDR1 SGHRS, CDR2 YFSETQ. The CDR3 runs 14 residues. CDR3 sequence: CASSLDPSSYEQYV. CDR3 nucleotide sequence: TGCGCCAGCAGCTTGGACCCCAGCTCCTACGAGCAGTACGTC.

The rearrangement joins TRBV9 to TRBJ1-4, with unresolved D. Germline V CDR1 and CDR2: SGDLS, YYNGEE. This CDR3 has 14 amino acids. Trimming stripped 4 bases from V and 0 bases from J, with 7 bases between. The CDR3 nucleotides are TGTGCCAGCAGCCCAGATGCAACTAATGAAAAACTGTTTTTT. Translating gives CASSPDATNEKLFF.

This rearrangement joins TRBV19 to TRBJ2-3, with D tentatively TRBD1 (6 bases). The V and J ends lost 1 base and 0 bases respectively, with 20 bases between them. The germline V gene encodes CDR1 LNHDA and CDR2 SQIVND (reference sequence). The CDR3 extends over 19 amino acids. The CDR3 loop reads CASSIVSWGPVGSTDTQYF. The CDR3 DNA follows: TGTGCCAGTAGTATAGTGAGTTGGGGGCCGGTGGGTAGCACAGATACGCAGTATTTT.

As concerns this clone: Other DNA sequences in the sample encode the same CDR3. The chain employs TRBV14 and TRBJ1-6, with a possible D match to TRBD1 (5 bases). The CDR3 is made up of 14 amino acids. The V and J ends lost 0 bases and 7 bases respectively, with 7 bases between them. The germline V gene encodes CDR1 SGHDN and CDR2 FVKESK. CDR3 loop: CASSQETANSPLHF. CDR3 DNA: TGTGCCAGCAGCCAAGAGACAGCCAATTCACCCCTCCACTTT.

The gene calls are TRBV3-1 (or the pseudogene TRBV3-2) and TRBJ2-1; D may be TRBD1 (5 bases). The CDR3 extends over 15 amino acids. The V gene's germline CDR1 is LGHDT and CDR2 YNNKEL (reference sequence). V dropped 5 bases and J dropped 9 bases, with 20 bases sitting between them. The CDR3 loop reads CASSKTPPRVGEQFF. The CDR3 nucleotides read TGTGCCAGCAGCAAGACCCCGCCCAGGGTTGGTGAGCAGTTCTTC.

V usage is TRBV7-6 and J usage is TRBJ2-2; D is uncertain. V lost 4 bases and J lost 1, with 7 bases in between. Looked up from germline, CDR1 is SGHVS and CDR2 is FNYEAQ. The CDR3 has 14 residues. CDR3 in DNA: TGTGCCAGCAGCTGGTCCGGGAACACCGGGGAGCTGTTTTTT. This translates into CASSWSGNTGELFF. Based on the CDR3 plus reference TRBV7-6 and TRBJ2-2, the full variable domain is GAGVSQSPRYKVTKRGQDVALRCDPISGHVSLYWYRQALGQGPEFLTYFNYEAQQDKSGLPNDRFSAERPEGSISTLTIQRTEQRDSAMYRCASSWSGNTGELFFGEGSRLTVL.

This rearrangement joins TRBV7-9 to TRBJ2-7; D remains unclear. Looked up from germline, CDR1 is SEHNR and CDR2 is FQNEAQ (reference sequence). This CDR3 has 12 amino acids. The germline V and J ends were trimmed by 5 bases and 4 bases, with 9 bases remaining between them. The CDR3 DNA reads TGTGCCAGCAGCGAACTAACATACGAGCAGTACGTC. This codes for CASSELTYEQYV.

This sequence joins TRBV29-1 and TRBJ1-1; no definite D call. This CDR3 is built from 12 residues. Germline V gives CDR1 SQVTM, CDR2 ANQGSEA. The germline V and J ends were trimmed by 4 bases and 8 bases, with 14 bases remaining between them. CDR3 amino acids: CSVGREAAEAFF. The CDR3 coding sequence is TGCAGCGTTGGACGGGAGGCGGCCGAAGCTTTCTTT.